This T cell receptor beta chain was documented in a study of blood T cell repertoires in COVID-19. Study details: Researchers got acute and convalescent COVID-19 samples from the United States, Italy and Spain. Sources were T cells, B-cell-depleted T cells, or PBMCs; the material itself was cDNA or gDNA.

Original methodology: How many nucleated cells were present was estimated from reference gene primer amplification. Clones were read by immunoSEQ multiplex PCR, and TCRdb kept only the in-frame ones, dropping some. That table is the source of V, J and clone size, and D and trimming were worked out from the DNA. The top ten clones hold under 10% of a sample with about 180,000 clones, roughly 87% of them seen once. Seattle cases were enrolled at active infection and followed longitudinally. V was pared by 2 bases and J by 0 bases, with 7 bases between. The germline V gene encodes CDR1 MDHEN and CDR2 SYDVKM. The CDR3 length is 14 residues.

The TCR sequence derives from a woman aged 65 to 85 with COVID-19, enrolled during active disease. Sequencing was done on a sample of peripheral blood. The rearrangement joins TRBV28 to TRBJ1-1; no clear D gene. CDR3 bases: TGTGCCAGCAGTTTAGGGCAGATGAACACTGAAGCTTTCTTT. Protein: CASSLGQMNTEAFF.